Included here is one TCR beta chain sequence, with context. The sample is drawn from a study of blood T cell repertoires in COVID-19. The table came from immunoSEQ multiplex PCR; TCRdb's copy has only in-frame clones and leaves some out. The table has around 220,000 clones, approximately 80% seen once. Unmatched junction bases numbered 4, after V lost 6 bases and J lost 0 bases. This CDR3 is built from 15 residues. Germline loops: CDR1 SNHLY, CDR2 FYNNEI. Seattle cases were enrolled at active infection and followed longitudinally. This sequence joins TRBV2 and TRBJ1-1; 10 bases fit TRBD1. The sequencing sample was made of peripheral blood. The source is a woman older than 75 with COVID-19, enrolled during active disease. CDR3 bases: TGTGCCAGCAGCGGACAGGGGGGTATGAACACTGAAGCTTTCTTT. The encoded protein is CASSGQGGMNTEAFF.